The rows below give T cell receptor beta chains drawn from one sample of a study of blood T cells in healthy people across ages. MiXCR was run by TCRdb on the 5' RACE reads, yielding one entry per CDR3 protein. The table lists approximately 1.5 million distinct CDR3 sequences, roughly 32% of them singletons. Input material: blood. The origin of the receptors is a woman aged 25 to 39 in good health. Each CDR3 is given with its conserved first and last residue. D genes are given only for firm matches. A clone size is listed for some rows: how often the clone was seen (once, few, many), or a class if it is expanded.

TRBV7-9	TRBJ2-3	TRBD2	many	TGTGCCACTCACGGACTAGCGGGAGTATCAGATACGCAGTATTTT	CATHGLAGVSDTQYF
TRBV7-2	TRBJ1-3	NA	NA	TGTGCCAGCAGTCAACAGATTCTCCCTGGAAACACCATATATTTT	CASSQQILPGNTIYF
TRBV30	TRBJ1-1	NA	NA	TGTGCCTGGAGTAGGGGGGAACGAAACACTGAAGCTTTCTTT	CAWSRGERNTEAFF
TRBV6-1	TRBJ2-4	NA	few	TGTGCCAGCAGGCCCTTGCATCAGGTTTGGGAAAACATTCAGTACTTC	CASRPLHQVWENIQYF
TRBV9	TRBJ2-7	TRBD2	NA	TGTGCCAGCAGCCCGTCAGCGGGATGGTACGAGCAGTACTTC	CASSPSAGWYEQYF
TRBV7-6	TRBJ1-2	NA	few	TGTGCCAGCAGCCCGGGCCGTGATAACTATGGCTACACCTTC	CASSPGRDNYGYTF
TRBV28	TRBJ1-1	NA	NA	TGTGCCAGCAGTACCCCCGGGCACCCTGGAGCTTTCTTT	CASSTPGHPGAFF
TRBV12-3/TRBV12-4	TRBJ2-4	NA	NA	TGTGCCAGCAGTTTGGGGACACTAAACATTCAGTACTTC	CASSLGTLNIQYF
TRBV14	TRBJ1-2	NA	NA	TGTGCCAGCAGCTTTGACACCGGGGGCTACACCTTC	CASSFDTGGYTF
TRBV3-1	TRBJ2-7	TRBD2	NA	TGTGCCAGCAGCCAAGATACTAGCGGGAGTGGCGAGCAGTACTTC	CASSQDTSGSGEQYF
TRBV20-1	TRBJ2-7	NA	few	TGCAGTGCTAGAGATCCCGGGACACCGTATCCCCTCGAGCAGTACTTC	CSARDPGTPYPLEQYF
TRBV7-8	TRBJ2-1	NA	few	TGTGCCAGCAGTTGGCGCTATAGCAGGAGACGCGATGAGCAGTTCTTC	CASSWRYSRRRDEQFF
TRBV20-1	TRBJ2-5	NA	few	TGCAGTGCTAGAGATCATTACATGAGTTTGAAAGAGACCCAGTACTTC	CSARDHYMSLKETQYF
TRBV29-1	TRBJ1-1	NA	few	TGCAGCGTTGAAAAGGGGAGGAACACTGAAGCTTTCTTT	CSVEKGRNTEAFF
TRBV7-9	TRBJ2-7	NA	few	TGTGCCAGCAGCTCGACTCGGACAGTTTCCTACGAGCAGTACTTC	CASSSTRTVSYEQYF
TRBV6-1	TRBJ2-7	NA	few	TGTGCCAGCAGTGAACAACCAGCGGAACCCTCCTACGAGCAGTACTTC	CASSEQPAEPSYEQYF
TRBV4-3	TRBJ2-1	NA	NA	TGCGCCAGCGGCCCCCACGTGGGTGCGGAAATGAACAATGAGCAGTTCTTC	CASGPHVGAEMNNEQFF
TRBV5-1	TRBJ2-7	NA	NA	TGCGCCAGCAGCTTAGTCGGGGGGACATTGGGGGACTACGAGCAGTACTTC	CASSLVGGTLGDYEQYF
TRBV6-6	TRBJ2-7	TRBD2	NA	TGTGCCAGCACCCGACTAGCGGGAGGGCCCGGGAGAAGTTACGAGCAGTACTTC	CASTRLAGGPGRSYEQYF
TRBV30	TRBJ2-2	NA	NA	TGTGCCTGGGGCTTCGGGAGATCGGGGGAGCTGTTTTTT	CAWGFGRSGELFF
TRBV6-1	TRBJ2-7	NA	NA	TGTGCCAGCTTCAAAGGATTAGGGTTGGTTGGACCCAATACCTACGAGCAGTACTTC	CASFKGLGLVGPNTYEQYF
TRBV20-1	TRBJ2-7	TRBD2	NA	TGCAGTGCTGGAAATCCTAGCGGGGGGGCCCACGAGCAGTACTTC	CSAGNPSGGAHEQYF
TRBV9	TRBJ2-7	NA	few	TGTGCCAGCAGCGCCGGATGGGAGGAAACGTCCTACGAGCAGTACTTC	CASSAGWEETSYEQYF
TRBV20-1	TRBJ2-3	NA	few	TGCAGTGCTATCACCGGGCACACAGATACGCAGTATTTT	CSAITGHTDTQYF
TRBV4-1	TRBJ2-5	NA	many	TGCGCCAGCAGCCACCAGCCGGGCAATCGGGAGACCCAGTACTTC	CASSHQPGNRETQYF
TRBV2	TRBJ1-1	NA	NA	TGTGCCAGCAGGGGCAGGGATGGAATTGAAGCTTTCTTT	CASRGRDGIEAFF
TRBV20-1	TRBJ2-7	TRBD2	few	TGCAGTGCTAAAAGCGGGGGGTACGAGCAGTACTTC	CSAKSGGYEQYF
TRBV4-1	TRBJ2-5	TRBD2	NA	TGCGCCAGCAGCCGACTAGCGGGGGGGCGGGGGTCAGAGACCCAGTACTTC	CASSRLAGGRGSETQYF
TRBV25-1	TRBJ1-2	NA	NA	TGTGCCAGCAGTGGGACAGAGACTAGCTACACCTTC	CASSGTETSYTF
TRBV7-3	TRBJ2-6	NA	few	TGTGCCAGCAGCTTAGAACCTAGGAGTCTCTCTGGGGCCAACGTCCTGACTTTC	CASSLEPRSLSGANVLTF
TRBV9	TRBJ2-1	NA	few	TGTGCCAGCTCAGAGACCAATGAGCAGTTCTTC	CASSETNEQFF